Each of the 24 T cell receptor beta chains below was sequenced from the same sample in a study of shared clonotypes between healthy human individuals. Naive CD8 cells comprised CD45RO-negative, CCR7-positively selected cells, excluding terminally differentiated effector memory CD45RA+ cells. Some clones are missing from TCRdb's copy, which holds only in-frame ones; the method was immunoSEQ multiplex PCR. The sample contains around 2,000,000 clones, about 95% of which appear only once. Sequencing input: naive CD8+ T cells sorted from blood. All receptors come from a man aged 18 to 30 in good health.

In DNA, the CDR3 is TGTGCCACCGGGAACAGCCCTAATGAAAAACTGTTTTTT. It is translated as CATGNSPNEKLFF. The rearrangement joins TRBV28 to TRBJ1-4; D is unresolved. The germline CDR1 and CDR2 sequences are MDHEN and SYDVKM. Trimming left V 10 bases short and J 3 bases short, with 12 bases between. This CDR3 is 13 amino acids long.

V gene TRBV6-1 combines with J gene TRBJ2-3, with D unclear. The CDR3 has 14 amino acids. Trimming stripped 3 bases from V and 2 bases from J, with 9 bases between. Germline CDR1 is MNHNS and CDR2 is SASEGT. CDR3 in amino acids: CASSDFVTTDTQYF. The DNA of the CDR3 is TGTGCCAGCAGTGATTTTGTCACCACAGATACGCAGTATTTT.

V gene TRBV7-8 combines with J gene TRBJ2-7, with TRBD2 matching 7 bases. The trim removed 5 bases at V and 3 bases at J, leaving 7 bases unmatched. The CDR3 covers 14 residues. Germline CDR1 and CDR2: SGHVS and FQNEAQ. CDR3 in amino acids: CASSLIAGDYEQYF. The CDR3 coding sequence is TGTGCCAGCAGCCTCATTGCGGGAGACTACGAGCAGTACTTC.

Turning to this clone: Additional DNA sequences in this sample encode the identical CDR3. This rearrangement joins TRBV10-3 to TRBJ2-7; a possible D gene is TRBD1 (6 bases). This CDR3 is 11 amino acids long. The V gene's germline CDR1 is ENHRY and CDR2 SYGVKD. V gave up 6 bases and J gave up 4 bases, with 7 bases separating them. This CDR3 is CAIRQGYEQYF. As DNA, the CDR3 is TGTGCCATCAGACAGGGTTACGAGCAGTACTTC.

The chain uses TRBV7-2 and TRBJ2-7; TRBD2 might be the D (6 bases). CDR1 is SGHTA and CDR2 is FQGNSA in the germline V gene. The CDR3 consists of 15 residues. Trimming pared 1 base from V and 1 base from J, leaving 11 bases between. This chain's CDR3 is CASSLVSAGSYEQYF. CDR3 DNA: TGTGCCAGCAGCTTAGTTAGCGCGGGGTCCTACGAGCAGTACTTC.

The V call is TRBV5-6, the J call TRBJ1-2; weak D call: TRBD1 (6 bases). The CDR3 is made up of 17 amino acids. V was clipped by 3 bases and J by 8 bases, with 26 bases between them. The germline V gene has CDR1 SGHDT and CDR2 YYEEEE. This CDR3 is CASSSESWGAPQWGYTF. The CDR3 bases are TGTGCCAGCAGCTCTGAGTCCTGGGGGGCGCCCCAATGGGGCTACACCTTC.

This chain joins TRBV5-6 and TRBJ2-1, with D possibly being TRBD1 or TRBD2 (6 bases each). The CDR3 covers 14 residues. Germline lookup yields CDR1 SGHDT and CDR2 YYEEEE. V was trimmed by 3 bases and J by 4 bases, leaving 11 bases between them. In nucleotides, the CDR3 is TGTGCCAGCAGCTCCCGGGGGCCTTACAATGAGCAGTTCTTC. Its translation: CASSSRGPYNEQFF.

The chain recombines TRBV7-9 with TRBJ2-6; D not certain. The ends were cut back, 3 bases at V and 0 bases at J, with 6 bases in the middle. This CDR3 has 15 residues. Germline values: CDR1 SEHNR, CDR2 FQNEAQ (reference sequence). The CDR3 spells CASSFSGSGANVLTF. In DNA form, the CDR3 reads TGTGCCAGCAGCTTTTCCGGCTCTGGGGCCAACGTCCTGACTTTC.

Concerning this clone itself: The sample has other DNA sequences that encode this CDR3 too. The V gene is TRBV6-5, the J gene TRBJ2-2; no clear D. Between the trimmed V and J ends, which lost 2 bases and 6 bases, there was a span of 7 bases. The CDR3 has 13 amino acids. Germline V gene lookup returns CDR1 MNHEY and CDR2 SVGAGI. CDR3 DNA: TGTGCCAGCAGTTACGGGGTTTCCGGGGAGCTGTTTTTT. It specifies CASSYGVSGELFF.

This chain uses TRBV27 with TRBJ2-1; TRBD2 matches at 9 bases. The junction had 6 bases not matched to a gene; V was cut back by 3 bases and J by 6 bases. The CDR3 sequence is 15 residues long. The V gene's germline CDR1 is MNHEY and CDR2 SMNVEV (reference sequence). The chain's CDR3 is CASSFIVAGANEQFF. The CDR3 bases are TGTGCCAGCAGTTTTATAGTAGCGGGGGCCAATGAGCAGTTCTTC.

The V and J genes are TRBV21-1 and TRBJ2-5; no check of the table's D call, TRBD1, against the DNA was made. TRBV21-1 is a known pseudogene. This CDR3 region has 16 residues. CDR3 nucleotide sequence: TGTGCCAGCAGCAGATGCACAGGGGGGACTCAAGAGACCCAGTACTTC. Translating it yields CASSRCTGGTQETQYF.

The count of this clone is one. The chain recombines TRBV27 with TRBJ1-1; 8 bases agree with TRBD1. J was trimmed by 1 base and V by 5 bases; bases with no gene match: 12. This CDR3 has 17 residues. Germline lookup yields CDR1 MNHEY and CDR2 SMNVEV (reference sequence). The CDR3 nucleotides read TGTGCCAGCAGTGGGGGACAGGTGCTCTCCGGGAACACTGAAGCTTTCTTT. This translates into CASSGGQVLSGNTEAFF.

Comments on this clone: Distinct nucleotide sequences in the sample also encode this CDR3. The rearrangement links TRBV29-1 to TRBJ2-7; 7 nucleotides agree with TRBD1. Germline loops: CDR1 SQVTM, CDR2 ANQGSEA. Trimming removed 6 bases from V and 0 bases from J; junction bases left unmatched: 5. This CDR3 spans 13 amino acids. For the CDR3, the DNA is TGCAGCGTCGTGGGACAGAGCTCCTACGAGCAGTACTTC. Its protein product is CSVVGQSSYEQYF.

The rearrangement links TRBV9 to TRBJ2-5; 13 bases fit TRBD2. Germline assignment: CDR1 SGDLS and CDR2 YYNGEE. The CDR3 is 17 amino acids. V was clipped by 4 bases and J by 5 bases; unmatched bases: 11. In nucleotides, the CDR3 is TGTGCCAGCAGCCCAACTAGCGGGGGGGCGGGTAGCGAGACCCAGTACTTC. This gives the protein CASSPTSGGAGSETQYF.

The genes are TRBV18 and TRBJ2-1; 8 bases map to TRBD2. The V gene end was trimmed by 1 base and the J gene end by 5 bases; junction bases not matched to a gene: 7. Germline V gives CDR1 KGHSH, CDR2 LQKENI. This CDR3 spans 16 amino acids. This CDR3 is CASSPRTGLDNNEQFF. The CDR3 DNA is TGTGCCAGCTCACCACGGACGGGACTAGATAACAATGAGCAGTTCTTC.

The chain couples TRBV27 to TRBJ2-5; tentative D call: TRBD2 (6 bases). The CDR3 is made up of 13 amino acids. The V gene's germline CDR1 is MNHEY and CDR2 SMNVEV (reference sequence). The V and J ends lost 5 bases and 3 bases respectively, with 10 bases between them. CDR3 bases: TGTGCCAGCAGTCAGTGGGGGGAAGAGACCCAGTACTTC. This encodes CASSQWGEETQYF.

The V call is TRBV5-1, the J call TRBJ2-7; TRBD2 matches at 7 bases. CDR1 and CDR2 (germline): SGHRS, YFSETQ. V gave up 4 bases and J gave up 0 bases; unmatched junction bases: 1. The CDR3 loop spans 13 amino acids. The CDR3 nucleotides read TGCGCCAGCAGCACGGGGGGCTCCTACGAGCAGTACTTC. Protein product: CASSTGGSYEQYF.

A note on this clone: Other DNA sequences within the sample encode an identical CDR3. The chain has TRBV6-5 and TRBJ2-2; no clear D gene. Germline CDR1 reads MNHEY; CDR2 reads SVGAGI. V was clipped by 0 bases and J by 0 bases, with 5 bases between them. CDR3 length: 15 residues. CDR3 DNA sequence: TGTGCCAGCAGTTACTCGACGTCGAACACCGGGGAGCTGTTTTTT. Its protein product is CASSYSTSNTGELFF.

CDR3 region: CASSDRVTPQETQYF. CDR3 sequence (DNA): TGTGCCAGCAGCGACAGGGTCACACCACAAGAGACCCAGTACTTC. The chain is built from TRBV13 and TRBJ2-5, with 7 bases that match TRBD1. Trimming removed 5 bases from V and 2 bases from J; junction bases left unmatched: 8. The CDR3 extends over 15 amino acids. Germline values: CDR1 PRHDT, CDR2 FYEKMQ (reference sequence).

This clone appeared a single time. Other DNA sequences in the sample encode the same CDR3. The J gene is TRBJ2-3, the V gene TRBV19; tentatively, D is TRBD1 or TRBD2 (6 bases each). Per germline, CDR1 LNHDA and CDR2 SQIVND (reference sequence). With 3 bases removed from V and 2 bases from J, the gap between germline ends came to 9 bases. The CDR3 runs 14 residues. CDR3 in DNA: TGTGCCAGTAGTATGACGGGGGCCACAGATACGCAGTATTTT. Residues: CASSMTGATDTQYF.

The chain combines TRBV29-1 with TRBJ2-7, with 12 bases identical to TRBD2. This CDR3 is 15 amino acids long. Trimming cost V 6 bases and J 4 bases; bases outside gene matches: 10. The germline gives CDR1 SQVTM, CDR2 ANQGSEA. The DNA of the CDR3 is TGCAGCGTCGGACTAGCGGGAATTCAAGGATACGAGCAGTACTTC. The encoded protein is CSVGLAGIQGYEQYF.

This clone was seen a single time. The same CDR3 is also encoded by other DNA sequences in this sample. The gene calls are TRBV30 and TRBJ1-6; unclear D gene. Germline lookup yields CDR1 GTSNPN and CDR2 SVGIG (reference sequence). This CDR3 has 12 amino acids. Trimming left V 3 bases short and J 7 bases short, with 7 bases between. CDR3 sequence reads: CAWSVGNSPLHF. In DNA form, the CDR3 reads TGTGCCTGGAGCGTCGGAAATTCACCCCTCCACTTT.

The V and J genes are TRBV7-8 and TRBJ1-1; 11 bases line up with TRBD1. The CDR3 spans 16 residues. CDR1 and CDR2 from the germline V gene are SGHVS and FQNEAQ. Trimming at V came to 5 bases and at J to 10 bases, leaving 15 bases not matched to a gene. The CDR3 DNA follows: TGTGCCAGCAGCCTTTGGACAGGGGGCGACTATTCCTCAGCTTTCTTT. This codes for CASSLWTGGDYSSAFF.

This chain uses TRBV6-1 with TRBJ2-3; 7 bases are a match to TRBD1. CDR1 and CDR2 (germline): MNHNS, SASEGT. The junction had 6 bases not matched to a gene; V was cut back by 10 bases and J by 5 bases. The CDR3 is 12 residues long. The CDR3 coding sequence is TGTGCCACCCAAGGGGGCGAAGATACGCAGTATTTT. Residues: CATQGGEDTQYF.